These T cell receptor beta chains were read from a single sample in a study of OX40 agonist ivuxolimab in advanced cancers. Sequencing used immunoSEQ multiplex PCR; TCRdb keeps in-frame clones, though not all of them. The sample consists of 20,000 to 30,000 clones, about 87% of them appearing once. The sample in question was CD4+ or CD8+ T cells sorted from blood, obtained in a trial of the OX40 agonist ivuxolimab. The receptors come from an adult with an advanced solid tumor such as melanoma, head and neck, liver or kidney cancer. The CDR3 runs from the conserved cysteine through the conserved F or W. D genes are given only for firm matches. Clone size is given for some rows only: seen once, a few or many times, or a class if the clone is expanded.

clone size: -
V gene: TRBV29-1
J gene: TRBJ2-4
D gene: -
CDR3 protein: CSVEDHLGGSNIQYF
CDR3 DNA: TGCAGCGTTGAAGATCATCTGGGGGGTAGCAACATTCAGTACTTC

clone size: -
V gene: TRBV11-2
J gene: TRBJ2-2
D gene: -
CDR3 protein: CASSLAVGGGNTGELFF
CDR3 DNA: TGTGCCAGCAGCTTAGCGGTCGGGGGAGGGAACACCGGGGAGCTGTTTTTT

clone size: -
V gene: TRBV30
J gene: TRBJ1-6
D gene: -
CDR3 protein: CAWGLGNWNNSPLHF
CDR3 DNA: TGTGCCTGGGGACTAGGGAATTGGAATAATTCACCCCTCCACTTT

clone size: -
V gene: TRBV6-1
J gene: TRBJ2-7
D gene: -
CDR3 protein: CASSDRDGYEQYF
CDR3 DNA: TGTGCCAGCAGTGACAGGGACGGATACGAGCAGTACTTC

clone size: -
V gene: TRBV5-4
J gene: TRBJ2-2
D gene: TRBD2
CDR3 protein: CASSSSGRPGELFF
CDR3 DNA: TGTGCCAGCAGCTCCAGCGGGAGGCCCGGGGAGCTGTTTTTT

clone size: few
V gene: TRBV18
J gene: TRBJ2-7
D gene: -
CDR3 protein: CASSPLIPASTYEQYF
CDR3 DNA: TGTGCCAGCTCACCACTCATACCGGCTTCTACCTACGAGCAGTACTTC

clone size: -
V gene: TRBV14
J gene: TRBJ2-3
D gene: -
CDR3 protein: CASSQQGNTDTQYF
CDR3 DNA: TGTGCCAGCAGCCAACAGGGCAACACAGATACGCAGTATTTT

clone size: -
V gene: TRBV11-2
J gene: TRBJ2-1
D gene: TRBD1
CDR3 protein: CASSLEGYWGTGWNEQFF
CDR3 DNA: TGTGCCAGCAGCTTAGAAGGTTACTGGGGGACAGGGTGGAATGAGCAGTTCTTC

clone size: -
V gene: TRBV11-2
J gene: TRBJ2-5
D gene: -
CDR3 protein: CASSLYSGGRGTQYF
CDR3 DNA: TGTGCCAGCAGCTTATACTCCGGGGGGCGGGGGACCCAGTACTTC

clone size: once
V gene: TRBV5-5
J gene: TRBJ2-5
D gene: -
CDR3 protein: CASSKYQETQYF
CDR3 DNA: TGTGCCAGCAGCAAGTACCAAGAGACCCAGTACTTC

clone size: once
V gene: TRBV5-1
J gene: TRBJ2-2
D gene: -
CDR3 protein: CASSFGQFGELFF
CDR3 DNA: TGCGCCAGCAGCTTCGGACAGTTTGGGGAGCTGTTTTTT

clone size: once
V gene: TRBV6-1
J gene: TRBJ1-1
D gene: -
CDR3 protein: CASSKTGNTEAFF
CDR3 DNA: TGTGCCAGCAGTAAGACAGGGAACACTGAAGCTTTCTTT

clone size: -
V gene: TRBV19
J gene: TRBJ2-1
D gene: TRBD2
CDR3 protein: CASGGLAGRDEQFF
CDR3 DNA: TGTGCCAGTGGGGGACTAGCGGGGCGGGATGAGCAGTTCTTC

clone size: -
V gene: TRBV30
J gene: TRBJ2-1
D gene: -
CDR3 protein: CAWSRGPGAPEQFF
CDR3 DNA: TGTGCCTGGTCCCGAGGTCCCGGGGCTCCTGAGCAGTTCTTC

clone size: -
V gene: TRBV19
J gene: TRBJ1-2
D gene: -
CDR3 protein: CASSNQPGGDNGYTF
CDR3 DNA: TGTGCCAGTAGTAACCAGCCGGGAGGCGACAATGGCTACACCTTC

clone size: -
V gene: TRBV6-9
J gene: TRBJ2-6
D gene: TRBD2
CDR3 protein: CASRTQGTSGAGANVLTF
CDR3 DNA: TGTGCCAGCAGGACCCAAGGGACTAGCGGGGCTGGGGCCAACGTCCTGACTTTC

clone size: -
V gene: TRBV13
J gene: TRBJ2-7
D gene: -
CDR3 protein: CASSRPGPSSYEQYF
CDR3 DNA: TGTGCCAGCAGCCGACCGGGGCCTAGCTCCTACGAGCAGTACTTC

clone size: -
V gene: TRBV10-3
J gene: TRBJ2-1
D gene: -
CDR3 protein: CAISEGGPRVDEQFF
CDR3 DNA: TGTGCCATCAGTGAGGGGGGACCCCGAGTAGATGAGCAGTTCTTC

clone size: -
V gene: TRBV5-1
J gene: TRBJ2-1
D gene: TRBD2
CDR3 protein: CASSSGGGPREQFF
CDR3 DNA: TGCGCCAGCAGCTCGGGCGGGGGGCCACGAGAGCAGTTCTTC

clone size: -
V gene: TRBV10-2
J gene: TRBJ1-2
D gene: TRBD1
CDR3 protein: CASSDPGQGAGYGYTF
CDR3 DNA: TGCGCCAGCAGTGATCCGGGACAGGGGGCGGGCTATGGCTACACCTTC

clone size: -
V gene: TRBV6-5
J gene: TRBJ1-1
D gene: -
CDR3 protein: CATWGRGPNTEAFF
CDR3 DNA: TGTGCCACCTGGGGGCGAGGCCCCAACACTGAAGCTTTCTTT

clone size: -
V gene: TRBV5-1
J gene: TRBJ1-2
D gene: -
CDR3 protein: CASSFGGEGYTF
CDR3 DNA: TGCGCCAGCAGCTTTGGGGGAGAAGGCTACACCTTC

clone size: -
V gene: TRBV18
J gene: TRBJ2-1
D gene: -
CDR3 protein: CASSLEVSVSYNEQFF
CDR3 DNA: TGTGCCAGCTCGCTAGAAGTTAGCGTGTCTTACAATGAGCAGTTCTTC

clone size: once
V gene: TRBV6-6
J gene: TRBJ1-2
D gene: -
CDR3 protein: CASSRGQWDYGYTF
CDR3 DNA: TGTGCCAGCAGCCGCGGACAGTGGGACTATGGCTACACCTTC

clone size: -
V gene: TRBV15
J gene: TRBJ2-6
D gene: -
CDR3 protein: CATSRDPQYRLSGANVLTF
CDR3 DNA: TGTGCCACCAGCAGAGATCCACAATACCGACTCTCTGGGGCCAACGTCCTGACTTTC

clone size: -
V gene: TRBV5-4
J gene: TRBJ2-4
D gene: -
CDR3 protein: CASSSRDRGYIQYF
CDR3 DNA: TGTGCCAGCAGCTCGCGGGACAGAGGATACATTCAGTACTTC

clone size: -
V gene: TRBV21-1
J gene: TRBJ2-1
D gene: -
CDR3 protein: CASSKGAPTQLELYNEQFF
CDR3 DNA: TGTGCCAGCAGCAAAGGAGCCCCAACGCAACTAGAGCTCTACAATGAGCAGTTCTTC

clone size: once
V gene: TRBV7-2
J gene: TRBJ2-7
D gene: -
CDR3 protein: CASSSYGTPSSYEQYF
CDR3 DNA: TGTGCCAGCAGCTCCTATGGGACTCCTAGCTCCTACGAGCAGTACTTC

clone size: once
V gene: TRBV5-4
J gene: TRBJ2-1
D gene: TRBD2
CDR3 protein: CASSLGGSRKNEQFF
CDR3 DNA: TGTGCCAGCAGCTTGGGCGGGAGCCGTAAAAATGAGCAGTTCTTC

clone size: few
V gene: TRBV30
J gene: TRBJ2-3
D gene: -
CDR3 protein: CAWSPGNAGQYF
CDR3 DNA: TGTGCCTGGAGTCCCGGGAACGCAGGGCAGTATTTT

clone size: -
V gene: TRBV30
J gene: TRBJ2-7
D gene: -
CDR3 protein: CALRVYEQYF
CDR3 DNA: TGTGCCTTGCGGGTCTACGAGCAGTACTTC

clone size: once
V gene: TRBV4-2
J gene: TRBJ1-4
D gene: -
CDR3 protein: CASSQNKRATNEKLFF
CDR3 DNA: TGTGCCAGCAGCCAAAATAAAAGGGCAACTAATGAAAAACTGTTTTTT

clone size: -
V gene: TRBV6-5
J gene: TRBJ1-1
D gene: -
CDR3 protein: CASSRSNTEAFF
CDR3 DNA: TGTGCCAGCAGCAGGAGTAACACTGAAGCTTTCTTT

clone size: -
V gene: TRBV7-9
J gene: TRBJ1-1
D gene: -
CDR3 protein: CASSIPNSVAFF
CDR3 DNA: TGTGCCAGCAGCATCCCCAATAGCGTAGCTTTCTTT

clone size: -
V gene: TRBV5-1
J gene: TRBJ1-4
D gene: -
CDR3 protein: CASSSTGRASGELFF
CDR3 DNA: TGCGCCAGCAGCTCCACAGGGAGGGCGAGTGGGGAACTGTTTTTT

clone size: -
V gene: TRBV28
J gene: TRBJ2-1
D gene: TRBD2
CDR3 protein: CASSRRGSGRGHEQFF
CDR3 DNA: TGTGCCAGCAGCCGTAGGGGTAGCGGGAGGGGCCATGAGCAGTTCTTC

clone size: -
V gene: TRBV7-2
J gene: TRBJ2-1
D gene: -
CDR3 protein: CASSPQAGSNEQFF
CDR3 DNA: TGTGCCAGCAGCCCCCAGGCGGGGAGCAATGAGCAGTTCTTC

clone size: -
V gene: TRBV19
J gene: TRBJ2-3
D gene: -
CDR3 protein: CASRKGGATDTQYF
CDR3 DNA: TGTGCCAGTAGAAAGGGGGGGGCCACAGATACGCAGTATTTT

clone size: few
V gene: TRBV19
J gene: TRBJ1-5
D gene: -
CDR3 protein: CASSIRGRRGNQPQHF
CDR3 DNA: TGTGCCAGTAGTATACGAGGTCGGAGGGGCAATCAGCCCCAGCATTTT

clone size: -
V gene: TRBV5-4
J gene: TRBJ2-1
D gene: -
CDR3 protein: CASSVPGSSYNEQFF
CDR3 DNA: TGTGCCAGCAGTGTACCAGGGAGCTCCTACAATGAGCAGTTCTTC

clone size: -
V gene: TRBV11-2
J gene: TRBJ2-2
D gene: TRBD2
CDR3 protein: CASSSAGTSGTGELFF
CDR3 DNA: TGTGCCAGCAGCTCCGCCGGGACTAGCGGGACCGGGGAGCTGTTTTTT

clone size: -
V gene: TRBV30
J gene: TRBJ1-1
D gene: -
CDR3 protein: CAWNEGWDTEAFF
CDR3 DNA: TGTGCCTGGAACGAGGGTTGGGACACTGAAGCTTTCTTT

clone size: once
V gene: TRBV2
J gene: TRBJ1-4
D gene: -
CDR3 protein: CASRDTEGKEKLFF
CDR3 DNA: TGTGCCAGCAGGGACACAGAGGGAAAAGAAAAACTGTTTTTT

clone size: -
V gene: TRBV2
J gene: TRBJ1-1
D gene: -
CDR3 protein: CASSEALHQQSEAFFF
CDR3 DNA: TGTGCCAGCAGTGAAGCGCTTCATCAACAGTCTGAAGCTTTTTTCTTT

clone size: -
V gene: TRBV5-1
J gene: TRBJ1-5
D gene: TRBD1
CDR3 protein: CASSLRPTGGYQPQHF
CDR3 DNA: TGCGCCAGCAGCTTGCGTCCGACAGGGGGGTATCAGCCCCAGCATTTT

clone size: -
V gene: TRBV5-4
J gene: TRBJ2-3
D gene: -
CDR3 protein: CASSLSTSTDTQYF
CDR3 DNA: TGTGCCAGCAGCTTGAGCACCTCCACAGATACGCAGTATTTT

clone size: -
V gene: TRBV7-2
J gene: TRBJ2-2
D gene: -
CDR3 protein: CASSLGGRELFF
CDR3 DNA: TGTGCCAGCAGCTTAGGAGGCCGGGAGCTGTTTTTT

clone size: -
V gene: TRBV4-3
J gene: TRBJ2-1
D gene: -
CDR3 protein: CASSLRGSYNEQFF
CDR3 DNA: TGCGCCAGCAGCCTCCGGGGTTCCTACAATGAGCAGTTCTTC

clone size: -
V gene: TRBV5-1
J gene: TRBJ2-7
D gene: TRBD2
CDR3 protein: CASSLWIAGSYEQYF
CDR3 DNA: TGCGCCAGCAGCCTCTGGATAGCGGGCTCCTACGAGCAGTACTTC

clone size: -
V gene: TRBV5-6
J gene: TRBJ2-7
D gene: -
CDR3 protein: CASSFRDEQYF
CDR3 DNA: TGTGCCAGCAGCTTCCGGGACGAGCAGTACTTC

clone size: -
V gene: TRBV7-2
J gene: TRBJ1-2
D gene: TRBD1
CDR3 protein: CASSLGQGGYGYTF
CDR3 DNA: TGTGCCAGCAGCTTAGGACAGGGGGGGTATGGCTACACCTTC

clone size: -
V gene: TRBV19
J gene: TRBJ2-1
D gene: -
CDR3 protein: CASRSLAPSYNEQFF
CDR3 DNA: TGTGCCAGTAGATCCCTAGCGCCCTCCTACAATGAGCAGTTCTTC

clone size: -
V gene: TRBV7-6
J gene: TRBJ1-5
D gene: TRBD1
CDR3 protein: CASSLGQGPTSPQHF
CDR3 DNA: TGTGCCAGCAGCTTAGGACAGGGGCCAACTTCGCCCCAGCATTTT

clone size: -
V gene: TRBV25-1
J gene: TRBJ1-6
D gene: TRBD1
CDR3 protein: CASSGLGQSNSPLHF
CDR3 DNA: TGTGCCAGCAGTGGGCTGGGACAGAGTAATTCACCCCTCCACTTT

clone size: -
V gene: TRBV9
J gene: TRBJ2-3
D gene: TRBD2
CDR3 protein: CASSALGLAGAYSTDTQYF
CDR3 DNA: TGTGCCAGCAGCGCGCTAGGACTAGCGGGGGCCTACAGCACAGATACGCAGTATTTT